The present entry profiles one T cell receptor beta chain with its context. What it binds is not known. Unrecorded immune exposures were likely, despite nominal health at sampling. The sample belongs to a study of cytomegalovirus exposure and HLA in healthy donors. A multiplex PCR was run with 60 Vbeta primers and 13 Jbeta primers. Measured with immunoSEQ multiplex PCR; TCRdb has only the in-frame clones, and not every one. The sample includes about 220,000 clones, approximately 79% of them seen just once. Study-level findings and limits: One later analysis reportedly identified an Asian-associated ancestry cluster that showed fewer N-insertions than the roughly 620-donor mean.

Germline V lookup: CDR1 SGHTA, CDR2 FQGTGA. The CDR3 length is 16 residues. V shed 5 bases and J 3 bases; nucleotides not matched to a gene: 12. The chain uses TRBV7-3 and TRBJ2-5, with TRBD1 matching 7 bases. This TCR derives from a male donor in good health and CMV-seronegative. The sample comprised PBMCs. In DNA, the CDR3 is TGTGCCAGCAGCCAAGGTATCGGGACAGCAAAAGAGACCCAGTACTTC. The encoded protein is CASSQGIGTAKETQYF.